These 10 T cell receptor beta chains came from one sample sequenced in a study of blood T cell repertoires in COVID-19. Using immunoSEQ multiplex PCR, the repertoire was profiled, and TCRdb retains in-frame clones only, with some absent. The sample shows 150,000 to 200,000 clones, 88% of them seen only once. The sample consisted of peripheral blood. The source is a human donor in a cohort sampled during active COVID-19.

V is TRBV5-6 and J is TRBJ2-7; TRBD1 might be the D (5 bases). Germline loops: CDR1 SGHDT, CDR2 YYEEEE. CDR3 length: 14 residues. Trimming took off 1 base at V and 2 bases at J, with 10 bases between the two ends. CDR3 in DNA: TGTGCCAGCAGCTTGAGTACAGGAACCTACGAGCAGTACTTC. Translation gives CASSLSTGTYEQYF.

The CDR3 nucleotides are TGTGCCAGCAGCTCTTTCTACAATGAGCAGTTCTTC. This codes for CASSSFYNEQFF. The chain joins TRBV7-2 to TRBJ2-1; D gene uncertain. V was clipped by 4 bases and J by 3 bases, with 4 bases between them. There are 12 residues in the CDR3. Germline values: CDR1 SGHTA, CDR2 FQGNSA.

This sequence joins TRBV7-9 and TRBJ2-3; 9 bases fit TRBD2. The CDR3 contains 16 residues. With 5 bases clipped from V and 9 bases from J, the junction kept 15 bases outside the gene matches. CDR1 is SEHNR, CDR2 FQNEAQ, per germline (reference sequence). CDR3 DNA sequence: TGTGCCAGCAGCATAATGACTAGCGGCTCGAGCGGGACGCAGTATTTT. Amino acid sequence: CASSIMTSGSSGTQYF.

This clone was picked up one time. The rearrangement uses TRBV19 and TRBJ2-5, with 9 bases that match TRBD2. V was pared by 4 bases and J by 4 bases, with 7 bases of the junction left unmatched. CDR1 and CDR2 from the germline V gene are LNHDA and SQIVND (reference sequence). This CDR3 is built from 15 residues. The CDR3 region is CASSKGLAITETQYF. For the CDR3, the DNA is TGTGCCAGTAGTAAGGGACTAGCCATTACAGAGACCCAGTACTTC.

Here the CDR3 DNA reads TGTGCCAGCAGCTTACTACAGGGGGCGATTTACGAGCAGTACTTC. Translating it yields CASSLLQGAIYEQYF. V is TRBV7-9 and J is TRBJ2-7, with 9 positions matching TRBD1. The CDR3 runs 15 residues. J gave up 4 bases and V 2 bases, and 6 bases lay outside the gene matches. CDR1 and CDR2 (germline): SEHNR, FQNEAQ (reference sequence).

The chain recombines TRBV5-1 with TRBJ2-1, with no clear D. The CDR3 has 17 amino acids. Germline V gene sequence: CDR1 SGHRS, CDR2 YFSETQ. V dropped 0 bases and J dropped 0 bases, with 13 bases sitting between them. CDR3: CASSLAAGLSSYNEQFF. CDR3 coding DNA: TGCGCCAGCAGCTTGGCCGCAGGCCTCAGCTCCTACAATGAGCAGTTCTTC.

This chain links TRBV3-1 (or the pseudogene TRBV3-2) with TRBJ1-2, with a tentative D call TRBD1 (5 bases). V lost 0 bases and J lost 11, with 13 bases in between. Germline loops: CDR1 LGHDT, CDR2 YNNKEL (reference sequence). This CDR3 has 13 amino acids. This CDR3 reads CASSQESRVQYTF. CDR3 coding DNA: TGTGCCAGCAGCCAAGAAAGCAGGGTGCAGTACACCTTC.

V and J are TRBV10-2 and TRBJ1-2; D unclear. This CDR3 comprises 13 residues. Looked up from germline, CDR1 is WSHSY and CDR2 is SAAADI. V lost 3 bases, J lost 7 bases, and 12 bases lay in between. CDR3 DNA: TGCGCCAGCAGTGATTCGGACGGAGGTGGCTACACCTTC. Translation: CASSDSDGGGYTF.

V is TRBV7-2 and J is TRBJ2-5; the D gene is possibly TRBD2 (6 bases). V dropped 5 bases and J dropped 5 bases, with 24 bases sitting between them. The germline gives CDR1 SGHTA, CDR2 FQGNSA. There are 17 residues in the CDR3. The CDR3 loop is CASSTQPGLRVQETQYF. DNA for the CDR3: TGTGCCAGCAGCACCCAACCGGGACTGCGGGTTCAGGAGACCCAGTACTTC.

The genes are TRBV27 and TRBJ2-3; TRBD2 matches 15 bases. J lost 8 bases, V lost 8 bases, and 5 bases had no gene match. This CDR3 has 14 amino acids. The germline V gene encodes CDR1 MNHEY and CDR2 SMNVEV (reference sequence). CDR3 loop: CASRTSGGVGTQYF. The CDR3 nucleotides read TGTGCCAGCCGGACTAGCGGGGGGGTCGGTACGCAGTATTTT.